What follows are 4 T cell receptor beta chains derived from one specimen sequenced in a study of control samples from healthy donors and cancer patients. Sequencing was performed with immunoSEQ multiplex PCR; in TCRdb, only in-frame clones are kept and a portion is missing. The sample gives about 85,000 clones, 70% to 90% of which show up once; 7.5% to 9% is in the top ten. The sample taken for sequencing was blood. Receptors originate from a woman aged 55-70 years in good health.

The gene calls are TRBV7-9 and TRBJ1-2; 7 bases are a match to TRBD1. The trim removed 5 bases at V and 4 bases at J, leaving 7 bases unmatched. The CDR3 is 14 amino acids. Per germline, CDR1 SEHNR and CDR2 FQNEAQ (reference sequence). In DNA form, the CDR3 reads TGTGCCAGCAGCAACCGGGACAGAATCTATGGCTACACCTTC. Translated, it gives CASSNRDRIYGYTF.

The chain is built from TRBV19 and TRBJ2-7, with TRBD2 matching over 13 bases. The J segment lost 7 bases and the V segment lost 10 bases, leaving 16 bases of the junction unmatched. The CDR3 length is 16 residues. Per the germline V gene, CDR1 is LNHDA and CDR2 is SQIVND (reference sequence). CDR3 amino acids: CATSQLAGGLLGEQYF. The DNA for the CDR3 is TGTGCCACAAGCCAACTAGCGGGGGGGTTGTTGGGAGAGCAGTACTTC. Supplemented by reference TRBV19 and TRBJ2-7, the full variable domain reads DGGITQSPKYLFRKEGQNVTLSCEQNLNHDAMYWYRQDPGQGLRLIYYSQIVNDFQKGDIAEGYSVSREKKESFPLTVTSAQKNPTAFYLCATSQLAGGLLGEQYFGPGTRLTVT.

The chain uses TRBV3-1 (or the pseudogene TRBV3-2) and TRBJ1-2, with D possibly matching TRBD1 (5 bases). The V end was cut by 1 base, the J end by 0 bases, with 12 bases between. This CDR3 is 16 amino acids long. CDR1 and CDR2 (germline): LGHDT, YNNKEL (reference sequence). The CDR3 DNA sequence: TGTGCCAGCAGCCAAGGCAGGGCAGGCGCTAACTATGGCTACACCTTC. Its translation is CASSQGRAGANYGYTF.

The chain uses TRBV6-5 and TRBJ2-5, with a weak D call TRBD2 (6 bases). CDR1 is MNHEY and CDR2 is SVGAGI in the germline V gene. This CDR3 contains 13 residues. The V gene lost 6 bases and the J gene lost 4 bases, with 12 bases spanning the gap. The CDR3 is CASRRTTGETQYF. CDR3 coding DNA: TGTGCCAGCAGGCGGACTACGGGAGAGACCCAGTACTTC.